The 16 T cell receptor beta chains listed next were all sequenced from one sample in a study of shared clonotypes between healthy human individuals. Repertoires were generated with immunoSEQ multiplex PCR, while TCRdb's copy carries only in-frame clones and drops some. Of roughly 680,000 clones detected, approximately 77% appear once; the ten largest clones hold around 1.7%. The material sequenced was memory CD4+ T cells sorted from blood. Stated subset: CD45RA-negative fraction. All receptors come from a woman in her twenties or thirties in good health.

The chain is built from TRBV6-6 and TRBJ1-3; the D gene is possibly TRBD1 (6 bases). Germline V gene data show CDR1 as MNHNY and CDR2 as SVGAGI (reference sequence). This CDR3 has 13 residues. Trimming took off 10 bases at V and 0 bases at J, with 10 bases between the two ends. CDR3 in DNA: TGTGCCACCAAAGGGGGCTCTGGAAACACCATATATTTT. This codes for CATKGGSGNTIYF.

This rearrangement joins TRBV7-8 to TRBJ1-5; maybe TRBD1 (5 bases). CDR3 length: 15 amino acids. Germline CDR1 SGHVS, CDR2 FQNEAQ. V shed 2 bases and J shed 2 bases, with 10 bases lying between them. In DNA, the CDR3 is TGTGCCAGCAGCTTATCACGGGGGGGCAATCAGCCCCAGCATTTT. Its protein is CASSLSRGGNQPQHF.

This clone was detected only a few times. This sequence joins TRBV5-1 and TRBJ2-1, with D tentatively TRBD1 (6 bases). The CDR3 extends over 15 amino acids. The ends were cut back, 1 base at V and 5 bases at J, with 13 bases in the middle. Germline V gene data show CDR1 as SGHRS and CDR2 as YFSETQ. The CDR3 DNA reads TGCGCCAGCAGCTTGACAGGGTCTCGAGACAATGAGCAGTTCTTC. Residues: CASSLTGSRDNEQFF.

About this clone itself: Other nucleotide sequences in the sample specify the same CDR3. CDR3 loop: CSVRGGDEKLFF. CDR3 nucleotides: TGCAGCGTTCGGGGCGGTGATGAAAAACTGTTTTTT. The chain joins TRBV29-1 to TRBJ1-4, with a possible D match to TRBD1 (5 bases). Germline values: CDR1 SQVTM, CDR2 ANQGSEA. V lost 5 bases, J lost 6 bases, and 10 bases lay in between. The CDR3 totals 12 residues. Using reference TRBV29-1 and TRBJ1-4 for the parts outside the CDR3, the full variable domain is SAVISQKPSRDICQRGTSLTIQCQVDSQVTMMFWYRQQPGQSLTLIATANQGSEATYESGFVIDKFPISRPNLTFSTLTVSNMSPEDSSIYLCSVRGGDEKLFFGSGTQLSVL.

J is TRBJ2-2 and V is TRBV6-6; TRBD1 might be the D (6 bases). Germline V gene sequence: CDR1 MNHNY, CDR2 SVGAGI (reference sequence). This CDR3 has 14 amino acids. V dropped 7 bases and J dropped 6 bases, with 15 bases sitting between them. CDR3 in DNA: TGTGCCAGCACCATCGGACAGTCACCCGGGGAGCTGTTTTTT. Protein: CASTIGQSPGELFF.

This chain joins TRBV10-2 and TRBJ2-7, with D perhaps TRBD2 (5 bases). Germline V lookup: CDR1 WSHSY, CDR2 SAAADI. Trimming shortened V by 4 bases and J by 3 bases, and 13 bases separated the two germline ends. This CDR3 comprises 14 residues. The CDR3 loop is CASSVETGLYEQYF. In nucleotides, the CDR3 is TGCGCCAGCAGTGTGGAGACTGGACTCTACGAGCAGTACTTC.

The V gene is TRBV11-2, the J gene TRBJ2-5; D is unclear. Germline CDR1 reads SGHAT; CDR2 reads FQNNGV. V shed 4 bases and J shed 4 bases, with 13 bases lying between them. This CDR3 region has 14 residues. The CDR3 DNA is TGTGCCAGCAGCTCGACTTTCGGGCCAGAGACCCAGTACTTC. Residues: CASSSTFGPETQYF.

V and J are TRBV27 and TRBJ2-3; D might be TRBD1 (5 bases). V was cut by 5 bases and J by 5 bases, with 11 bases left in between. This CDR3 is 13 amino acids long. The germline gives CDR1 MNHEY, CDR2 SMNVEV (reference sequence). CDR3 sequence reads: CASSKGVKDTQYF. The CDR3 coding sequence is TGTGCCAGCAGTAAAGGGGTTAAAGATACGCAGTATTTT.

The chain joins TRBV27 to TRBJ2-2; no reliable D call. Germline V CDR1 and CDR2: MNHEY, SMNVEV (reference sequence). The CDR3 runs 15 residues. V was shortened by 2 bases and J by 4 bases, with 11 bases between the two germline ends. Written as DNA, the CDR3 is TGTGCCAGCAGTTTACGGCGGTACCTCACCGGGGAGCTGTTTTTT. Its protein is CASSLRRYLTGELFF.

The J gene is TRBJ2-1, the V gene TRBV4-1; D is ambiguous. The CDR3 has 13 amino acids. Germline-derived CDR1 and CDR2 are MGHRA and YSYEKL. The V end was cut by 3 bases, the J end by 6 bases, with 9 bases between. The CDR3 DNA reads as TGCGCCAGCAGCCACATACCCGGCAATGAGCAGTTCTTC. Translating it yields CASSHIPGNEQFF.

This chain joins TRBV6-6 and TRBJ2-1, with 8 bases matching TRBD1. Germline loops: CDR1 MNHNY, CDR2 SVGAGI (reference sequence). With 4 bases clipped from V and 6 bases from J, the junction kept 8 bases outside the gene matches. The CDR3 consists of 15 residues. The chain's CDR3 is CASSSGGTGGNEQFF. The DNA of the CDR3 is TGTGCCAGCAGTTCCGGCGGGACAGGAGGCAATGAGCAGTTCTTC.

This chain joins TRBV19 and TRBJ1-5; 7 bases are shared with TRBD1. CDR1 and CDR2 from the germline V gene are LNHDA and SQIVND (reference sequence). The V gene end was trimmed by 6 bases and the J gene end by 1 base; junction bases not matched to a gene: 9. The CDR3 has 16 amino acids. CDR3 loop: CASSPRGQWSNQPQHF. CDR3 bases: TGTGCCAGTAGCCCCAGGGGACAGTGGAGCAATCAGCCCCAGCATTTT.

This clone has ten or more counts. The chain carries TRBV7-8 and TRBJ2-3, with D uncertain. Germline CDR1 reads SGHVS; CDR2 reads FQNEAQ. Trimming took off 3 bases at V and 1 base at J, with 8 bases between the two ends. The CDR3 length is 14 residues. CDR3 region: CASSFSSRTDTQYF. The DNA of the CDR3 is TGTGCCAGCAGCTTTAGCAGCCGCACAGATACGCAGTATTTT.

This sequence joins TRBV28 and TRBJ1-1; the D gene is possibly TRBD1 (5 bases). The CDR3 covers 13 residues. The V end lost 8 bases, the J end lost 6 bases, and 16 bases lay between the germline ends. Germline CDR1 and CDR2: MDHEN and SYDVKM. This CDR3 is CASGLAGPSEAFF. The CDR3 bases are TGTGCCAGCGGCCTAGCAGGGCCCTCTGAAGCTTTCTTT.

This chain's CDR3 is CAWSEVKGQPQHF. As DNA, the CDR3 is TGTGCCTGGAGTGAGGTAAAAGGTCAGCCCCAGCATTTT. V gene TRBV30 combines with J gene TRBJ1-5; D not certain. Per germline, CDR1 GTSNPN and CDR2 SVGIG (reference sequence). Trimming took off 1 base at V and 6 bases at J, with 10 bases between the two ends. The CDR3 sequence is 13 residues long.

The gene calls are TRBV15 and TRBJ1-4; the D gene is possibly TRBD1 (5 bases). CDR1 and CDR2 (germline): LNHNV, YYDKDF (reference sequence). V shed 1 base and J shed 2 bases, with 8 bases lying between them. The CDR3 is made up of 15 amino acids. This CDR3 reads CATSRAGLTNEKLFF. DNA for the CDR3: TGTGCCACCAGCAGAGCAGGGTTGACTAATGAAAAACTGTTTTTT.